A selection of T cell receptor beta chains follows, all from one sample in a study of blood T cell repertoires in COVID-19. The assay was immunoSEQ multiplex PCR, and TCRdb's table has in-frame clones only and misses some. In the table there are some 220,000 clones, about nine tenths of which are singletons. The source material was PBMCs or T cells enriched from blood (not recorded which). These receptors were obtained from a woman aged 50 to 65 in a cohort exposed to, infected with or recovered from COVID-19 (not recorded which). Each CDR3 is given with its conserved first and last residue. A D gene is named only where the DNA matches it firmly.

>TRBJ2-5|TRBV5-6|TRBD2
CASSLVLAGEETQYF
TGTGCCAGCAGCTTGGTGCTAGCGGGGGAAGAGACCCAGTACTTC
>TRBJ2-5|TRBV4-1|TRBD2
CASSQDLAGGGRETQYF
TGCGCCAGCAGCCAAGACTTAGCGGGGGGGGGCCGAGAGACCCAGTACTTC
>TRBJ1-4|TRBV4-2|TRBD1
CASSYEGGQGLTTNEKLFF
TGTGCCAGCAGCTACGAGGGGGGACAGGGGCTAACAACTAATGAAAAACTGTTTTTT
>TRBJ1-4|TRBV4-3|TRBD1
CASSQDRVGRGSEKLFF
TGCGCCAGCAGCCAAGATCGGGTAGGCAGGGGGTCTGAAAAACTGTTTTTT
>TRBJ1-6|TRBV10-3|TRBD1
CAISLQGDNSPLHF
TGTGCCATCAGTTTACAGGGGGATAATTCACCCCTCCACTTT
>TRBJ2-5|TRBV13|TRBD1
CASSLTGRETQYF
TGTGCCAGCAGCTTGACAGGGCGCGAGACCCAGTACTTC
>TRBJ2-5|TRBV5-1|TRBD2
CASQAGGPDETQYF
TGCGCCAGCCAAGCGGGGGGGCCGGACGAGACCCAGTACTTC
>TRBJ2-5|TRBV12-3/TRBV12-4|.
CASSLSARETQYF
TGTGCCAGCAGTTTGTCAGCGAGGGAGACCCAGTACTTC
>TRBJ1-1|TRBV19|.
CASRVQVYTEAFF
TGTGCCAGTAGGGTACAGGTTTACACTGAAGCTTTCTTT
>TRBJ1-6|TRBV9|TRBD1
CASSVDSRGLNNSPLHF
TGTGCCAGCAGCGTAGACAGCAGGGGGCTTAATAATTCACCCCTCCACTTT
>TRBJ1-6|TRBV18|TRBD1
CASSPIQGSNNSPLHF
TGTGCCAGCTCACCGATACAGGGGAGCAATAATTCACCCCTCCACTTT